The sequence of this TCR beta chain was determined in a study of T cells expressing NK-cell markers. Overall study context: The TCR beta repertoires were obtained from sorted CD3+CD56+NKG2C+, CD3+CD56+NKG2C- and CD3+CD56-NKG2C+ T cells. Seropositivity for HCMV was found in seven of the eight sequenced donors, with one seronegative. Study-level results: There remained a lack of clarity about HCMV specificity of expanded NKG2C+ T cell clones.

The CDR3 is 16 residues long. Germline V lookup: CDR1 DFQATT, CDR2 SNEGSKA (reference sequence). A note on this clonotype: The antigen remains undetermined.

Following a re-call of the 5' RACE reads, TCRdb has one entry per CDR3 protein and lacks DNA. This sample's table reports some 450,000 distinct CDR3 sequences. The TCR was taken from a woman aged 18-70 years in good health. The J gene is TRBJ2-1, the V gene TRBV20-1; TCRdb's assignment of TRBD2 cannot be checked, as there is no DNA. Sequencing was carried out using blood T cells: a sorted CD56 or NKG2C T cell subset, CD4+ or CD8+ T cells, or bulk PBMC T cells (not recorded which). The CDR3 sequence: CSAPPRGIAGGNEQFF.